A selection of T cell receptor beta chains follows, all from one sample in a study of T cells after posttransplantation cyclophosphamide. Assay: immunoSEQ multiplex PCR; the TCRdb copy retains only in-frame clones and omits some. There are tens of thousands of clones in the sample, none observed a single time. Sequencing was carried out using PBMCs. The receptors were gathered from a man aged 40-55 years in good health, CMV-negative, and a related stem cell transplant donor. The CDR3 runs from the conserved cysteine through the conserved F or W. The D gene is left open where the match is weak. Size is stated as once, few or many counts, or a class when the clone is expanded.

many	TRBV5-4	TRBD1	TRBJ1-2	CASSLARGQNYGYTF	TGTGCCAGCAGCTTGGCCCGGGGACAGAACTATGGCTACACCTTC
many	TRBV10-1	TRBD2	TRBJ2-5	CASSEILAGGWETQYF	TGCGCCAGCAGTGAGATTCTAGCGGGAGGCTGGGAGACCCAGTACTTC
many	TRBV19	NA	TRBJ2-3	CASSMLRERVDTQYF	TGTGCCAGTAGTATGTTGCGGGAAAGGGTAGATACGCAGTATTTT
many	TRBV4-1	TRBD1	TRBJ2-4	CASSSINRGENIQYF	TGCGCCAGCAGCTCAATAAACAGGGGGGAAAACATTCAGTACTTC
many	TRBV11-1	NA	TRBJ2-3	CASSARQSVITDTQYF	TGTGCCAGCAGCGCCAGACAGAGCGTAATCACAGATACGCAGTATTTT
many	TRBV5-1	NA	TRBJ1-1	CASSLRQAVDTEAFF	TGCGCCAGCAGCTTAAGACAGGCTGTGGACACTGAAGCTTTCTTT
many	TRBV5-6	TRBD1	TRBJ1-1	CASSVLTGAMNTEAFF	TGTGCCAGCAGCGTATTGACAGGGGCTATGAACACTGAAGCTTTCTTT
many	TRBV2	TRBD2	TRBJ2-1	CASSPPGLALDEQFF	TGTGCCAGCAGCCCGCCCGGACTAGCGCTAGATGAGCAGTTCTTC
many	TRBV6-4	TRBD1	TRBJ2-3	CASSDGTGGTDTQYF	TGTGCCAGCAGTGACGGGACAGGGGGCACAGATACGCAGTATTTT
many	TRBV6-1	NA	TRBJ1-3	CASSEVVYVDTIYF	TGTGCCAGCAGTGAAGTAGTTTATGTCGACACCATATATTTT
many	TRBV6-1	NA	TRBJ1-5	CASSEIRPSGNQPQHF	TGTGCCAGCAGTGAAATCAGGCCAAGCGGAAATCAGCCCCAGCATTTT
many	TRBV27	TRBD1	TRBJ2-7	CASRPLQQGDEQYF	TGTGCCAGCAGACCATTACAACAGGGGGACGAGCAGTACTTC
many	TRBV11-2	NA	TRBJ2-5	CASSGEPPQETQYF	TGTGCCAGCAGCGGAGAACCGCCTCAAGAGACCCAGTACTTC
many	TRBV6-1	NA	TRBJ1-4	CASSHGGSHEKLFF	TGTGCCAGCAGTCATGGGGGGTCGCATGAAAAACTGTTTTTT
many	TRBV19	TRBD1	TRBJ1-3	CASSIGTGSAGNTIYF	TGTGCCAGTAGTATTGGGACAGGAAGCGCCGGAAACACCATATATTTT
many	TRBV2	TRBD1	TRBJ2-2	CAVPGQGAGELFF	TGTGCCGTACCGGGACAGGGCGCCGGGGAGCTGTTTTTT
many	TRBV2	TRBD2	TRBJ2-1	CASSASGRVYNEQFF	TGTGCCAGCAGTGCAAGCGGGAGGGTATACAATGAGCAGTTCTTC
many	TRBV18	TRBD1	TRBJ2-1	CASSPGQGHNEQFF	TGTGCCAGCTCACCGGGACAGGGTCACAATGAGCAGTTCTTC
many	TRBV19	TRBD1	TRBJ1-5	CASSIPRWGQNQPQHF	TGTGCCAGTAGTATCCCCCGTTGGGGACAGAATCAGCCCCAGCATTTT